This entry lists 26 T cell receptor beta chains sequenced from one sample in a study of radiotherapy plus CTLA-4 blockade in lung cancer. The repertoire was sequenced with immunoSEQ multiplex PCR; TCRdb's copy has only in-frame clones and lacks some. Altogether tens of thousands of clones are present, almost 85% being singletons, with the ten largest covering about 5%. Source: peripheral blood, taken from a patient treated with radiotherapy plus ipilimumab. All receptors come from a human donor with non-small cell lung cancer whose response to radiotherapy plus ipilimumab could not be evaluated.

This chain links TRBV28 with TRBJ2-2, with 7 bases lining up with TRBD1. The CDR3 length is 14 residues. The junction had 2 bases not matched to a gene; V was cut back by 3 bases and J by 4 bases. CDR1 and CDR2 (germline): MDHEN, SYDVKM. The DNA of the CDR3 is TGTGCCAGCAGTTTCAAGGGGGCCACCGGGGAGCTGTTTTTT. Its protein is CASSFKGATGELFF. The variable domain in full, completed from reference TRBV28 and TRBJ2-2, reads DVKVTQSSRYLVKRTGEKVFLECVQDMDHENMFWYRQDPGLGLRLIYFSYDVKMKEKGDIPEGYSVSREKKERFSLILESASTNQTSMYLCASSFKGATGELFFGEGSRLTVL.

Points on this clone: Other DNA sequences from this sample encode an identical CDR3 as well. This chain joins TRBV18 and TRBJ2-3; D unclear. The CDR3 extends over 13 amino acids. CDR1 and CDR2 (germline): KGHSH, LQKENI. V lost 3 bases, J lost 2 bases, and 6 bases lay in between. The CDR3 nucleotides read TGTGCCAGCTCACCTTCCCTCACAGATACGCAGTATTTT. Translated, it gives CASSPSLTDTQYF.

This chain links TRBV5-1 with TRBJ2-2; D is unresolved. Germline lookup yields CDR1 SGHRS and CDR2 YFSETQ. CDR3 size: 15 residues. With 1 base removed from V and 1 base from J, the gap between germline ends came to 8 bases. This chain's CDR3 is CASSLSPGNTGELFF. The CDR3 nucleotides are TGCGCCAGCAGCTTGAGTCCGGGGAACACCGGGGAGCTGTTTTTT.

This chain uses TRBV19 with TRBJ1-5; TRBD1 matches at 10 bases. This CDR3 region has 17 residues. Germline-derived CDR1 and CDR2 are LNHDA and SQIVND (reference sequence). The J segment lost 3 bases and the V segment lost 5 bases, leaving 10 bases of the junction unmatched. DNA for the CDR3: TGTGCCAGTAGTGGCGGGCCTGGGACAGGGGTCAATCAGCCCCAGCATTTT. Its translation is CASSGGPGTGVNQPQHF. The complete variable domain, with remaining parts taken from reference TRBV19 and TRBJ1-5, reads DGGITQSPKYLFRKEGQNVTLSCEQNLNHDAMYWYRQDPGQGLRLIYYSQIVNDFQKGDIAEGYSVSREKKESFPLTVTSAQKNPTAFYLCASSGGPGTGVNQPQHFGDGTRLSIL.

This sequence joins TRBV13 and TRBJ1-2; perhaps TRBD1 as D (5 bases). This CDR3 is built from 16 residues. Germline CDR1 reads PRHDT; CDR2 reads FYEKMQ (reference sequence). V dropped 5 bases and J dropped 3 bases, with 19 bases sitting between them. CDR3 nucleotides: TGTGCCAGCAGCACCGCCGAACAGGAAAGCCACTATGGCTACACCTTC. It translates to CASSTAEQESHYGYTF.

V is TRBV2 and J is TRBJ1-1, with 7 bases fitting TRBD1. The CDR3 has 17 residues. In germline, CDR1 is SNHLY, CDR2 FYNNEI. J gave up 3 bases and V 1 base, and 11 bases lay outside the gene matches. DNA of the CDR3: TGTGCCAGCAGTGAAGGCCCCATGACAGGGAGGCACACTGAAGCTTTCTTT. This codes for CASSEGPMTGRHTEAFF.

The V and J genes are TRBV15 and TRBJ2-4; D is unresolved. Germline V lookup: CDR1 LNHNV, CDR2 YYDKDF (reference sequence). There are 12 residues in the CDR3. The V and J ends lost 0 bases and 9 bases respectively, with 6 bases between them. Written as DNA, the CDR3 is TGTGCCACCAGCAGAGATTACGGCATTCAGTACTTC. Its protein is CATSRDYGIQYF.

The CDR3 sequence: CASSQGVSGAYEQYF. The DNA for the CDR3 is TGCGCCAGCAGCCAAGGGGTTTCAGGGGCGTACGAGCAGTACTTC. The rearrangement uses TRBV4-3 and TRBJ2-7, with D perhaps TRBD1 (6 bases). V was clipped by 1 base and J by 4 bases, with 14 bases between them. The CDR3 contains 15 residues. From germline, CDR1 is LGHNA and CDR2 YSLEER.

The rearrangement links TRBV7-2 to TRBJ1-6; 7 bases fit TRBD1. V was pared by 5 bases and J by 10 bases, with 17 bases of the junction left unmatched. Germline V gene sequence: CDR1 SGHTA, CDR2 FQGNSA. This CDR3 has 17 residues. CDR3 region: CASSAGLPGQRSSPLHF. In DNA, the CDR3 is TGTGCCAGCAGCGCGGGCCTACCGGGACAGCGGTCCTCACCCCTCCACTTT.

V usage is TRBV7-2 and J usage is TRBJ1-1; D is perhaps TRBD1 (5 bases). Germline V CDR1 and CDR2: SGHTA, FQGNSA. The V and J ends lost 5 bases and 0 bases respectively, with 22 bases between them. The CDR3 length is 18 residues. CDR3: CASSPGEGRERMNTEAFF. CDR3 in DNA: TGTGCCAGCAGCCCGGGGGAGGGGCGTGAGAGGATGAACACTGAAGCTTTCTTT.

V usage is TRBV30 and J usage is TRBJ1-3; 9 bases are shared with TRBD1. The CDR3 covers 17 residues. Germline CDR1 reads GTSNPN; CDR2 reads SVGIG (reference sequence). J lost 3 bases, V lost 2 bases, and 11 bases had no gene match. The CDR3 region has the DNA TGTGCCTGGAGTTCGGCGGAAACAGGGGGCGGTGGAAACACCATATATTTT. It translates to CAWSSAETGGGGNTIYF.

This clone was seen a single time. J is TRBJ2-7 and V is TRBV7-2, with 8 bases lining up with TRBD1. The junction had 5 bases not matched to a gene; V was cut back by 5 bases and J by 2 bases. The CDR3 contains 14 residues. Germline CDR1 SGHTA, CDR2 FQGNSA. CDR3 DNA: TGTGCCAGCAGCGTAGGACAGGGCCCCTACGAGCAGTACTTC. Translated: CASSVGQGPYEQYF.

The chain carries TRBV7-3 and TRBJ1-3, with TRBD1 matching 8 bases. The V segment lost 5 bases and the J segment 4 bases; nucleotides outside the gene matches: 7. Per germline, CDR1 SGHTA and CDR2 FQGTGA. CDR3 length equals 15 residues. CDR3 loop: CASSPGQGAGNTIYF. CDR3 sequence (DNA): TGTGCCAGCAGCCCCGGGCAGGGGGCCGGAAACACCATATATTTT.

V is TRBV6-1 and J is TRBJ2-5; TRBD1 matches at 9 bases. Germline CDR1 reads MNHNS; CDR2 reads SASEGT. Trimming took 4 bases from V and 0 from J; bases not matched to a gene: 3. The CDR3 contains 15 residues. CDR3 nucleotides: TGTGCCAGCAGTGGGGGGACAGGGTACCAAGAGACCCAGTACTTC. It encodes CASSGGTGYQETQYF.

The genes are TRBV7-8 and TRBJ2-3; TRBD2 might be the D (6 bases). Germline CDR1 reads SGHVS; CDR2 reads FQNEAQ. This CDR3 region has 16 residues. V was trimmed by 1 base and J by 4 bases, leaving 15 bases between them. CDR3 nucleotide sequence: TGTGCCAGCAGCTTAGGAGACGGGAGAGCTTCAGATACGCAGTATTTT. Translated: CASSLGDGRASDTQYF.

This CDR3 reads CAWSVRRGGNQPQHF. In DNA form, the CDR3 reads TGTGCCTGGAGTGTGAGGCGGGGAGGCAATCAGCCCCAGCATTTT. The chain carries TRBV30 and TRBJ1-5, with D unresolved. The CDR3 sequence is 15 residues long. V lost 0 bases to trimming and J lost 2 bases, with 11 bases between them. From germline, CDR1 is GTSNPN and CDR2 SVGIG (reference sequence).

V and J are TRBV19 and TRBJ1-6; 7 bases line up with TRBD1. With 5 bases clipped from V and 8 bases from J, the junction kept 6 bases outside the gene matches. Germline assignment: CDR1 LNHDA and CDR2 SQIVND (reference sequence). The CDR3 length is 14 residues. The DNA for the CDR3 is TGTGCCAGTAGTTTTAGGGGGCTCGATTCACCCCTCCACTTT. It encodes CASSFRGLDSPLHF.

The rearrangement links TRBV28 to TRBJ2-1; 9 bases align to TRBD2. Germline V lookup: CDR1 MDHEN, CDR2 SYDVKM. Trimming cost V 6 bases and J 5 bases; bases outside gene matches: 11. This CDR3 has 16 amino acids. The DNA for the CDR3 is TGTGCCAGCAGACGACCGGGACTAGCCTTCCACAATGAGCAGTTCTTC. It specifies CASRRPGLAFHNEQFF.

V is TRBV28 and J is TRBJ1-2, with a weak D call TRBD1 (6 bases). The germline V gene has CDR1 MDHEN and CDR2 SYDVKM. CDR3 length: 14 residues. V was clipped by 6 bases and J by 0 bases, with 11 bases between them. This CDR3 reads CASRLDRANYGYTF. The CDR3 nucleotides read TGTGCCAGCAGATTGGACAGAGCTAACTATGGCTACACCTTC.

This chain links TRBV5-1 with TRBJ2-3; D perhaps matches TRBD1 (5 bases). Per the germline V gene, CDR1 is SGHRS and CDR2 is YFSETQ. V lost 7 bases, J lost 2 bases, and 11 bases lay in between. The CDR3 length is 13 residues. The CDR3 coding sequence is TGCGCCAGCGCGCGACAGTTCACAGATACGCAGTATTTT. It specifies CASARQFTDTQYF.

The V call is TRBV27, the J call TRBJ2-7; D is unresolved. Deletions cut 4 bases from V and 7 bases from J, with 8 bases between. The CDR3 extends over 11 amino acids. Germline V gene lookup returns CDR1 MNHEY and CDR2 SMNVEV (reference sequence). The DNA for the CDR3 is TGTGCCAGCAGTTCTCCCGGGGAGCAGTACTTC. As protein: CASSSPGEQYF.

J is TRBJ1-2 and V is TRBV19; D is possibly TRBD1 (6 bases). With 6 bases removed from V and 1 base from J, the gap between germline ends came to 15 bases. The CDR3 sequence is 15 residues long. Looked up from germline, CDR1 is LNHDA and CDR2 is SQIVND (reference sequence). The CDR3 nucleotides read TGTGCCAGTAGGTCCACCCAGGGGCGTAACTATGGCTACACCTTC. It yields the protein CASRSTQGRNYGYTF.

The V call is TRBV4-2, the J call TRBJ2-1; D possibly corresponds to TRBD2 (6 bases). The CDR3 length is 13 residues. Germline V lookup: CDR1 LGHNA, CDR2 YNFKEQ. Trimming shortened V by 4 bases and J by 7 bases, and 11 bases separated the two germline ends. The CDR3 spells CASSRTMENEQFF. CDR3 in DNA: TGTGCCAGCAGCCGGACTATGGAGAATGAGCAGTTCTTC.

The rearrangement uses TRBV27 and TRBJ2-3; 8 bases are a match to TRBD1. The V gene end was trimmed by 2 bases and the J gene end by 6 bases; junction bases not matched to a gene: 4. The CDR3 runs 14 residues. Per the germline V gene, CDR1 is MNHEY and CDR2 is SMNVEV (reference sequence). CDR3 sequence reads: CASSLGRGLDTQYF. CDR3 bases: TGTGCCAGCAGTTTAGGCAGGGGGCTGGATACGCAGTATTTT.

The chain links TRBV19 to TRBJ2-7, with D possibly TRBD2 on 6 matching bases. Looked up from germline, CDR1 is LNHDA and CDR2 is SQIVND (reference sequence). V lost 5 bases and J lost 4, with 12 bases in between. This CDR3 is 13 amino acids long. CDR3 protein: CASSAGQPYEQYF. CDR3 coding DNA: TGTGCCAGTAGTGCGGGGCAGCCATACGAGCAGTACTTC. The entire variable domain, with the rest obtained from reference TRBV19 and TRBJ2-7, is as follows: DGGITQSPKYLFRKEGQNVTLSCEQNLNHDAMYWYRQDPGQGLRLIYYSQIVNDFQKGDIAEGYSVSREKKESFPLTVTSAQKNPTAFYLCASSAGQPYEQYFGPGTRLTVT.

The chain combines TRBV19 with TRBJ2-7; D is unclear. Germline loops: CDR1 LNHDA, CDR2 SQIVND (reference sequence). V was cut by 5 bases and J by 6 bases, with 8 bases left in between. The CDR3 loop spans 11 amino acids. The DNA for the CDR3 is TGTGCCAGTAGTCTTGGCGGCGAGCAGTACTTC. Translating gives CASSLGGEQYF.